These 22 T cell receptor beta chains were all obtained from the same sample, sequenced in a study of T cell responses to AZD1222 COVID-19 vaccine. Profiled with immunoSEQ multiplex PCR; TCRdb holds only in-frame clones, not every one. The table has 110,000 to 150,000 clones, roughly nine tenths seen once. Source: peripheral blood, taken on day 0 of AZD1222 vaccination. These receptors originate from an adult in good health.

The chain is built from TRBV2 and TRBJ1-1, with TRBD1 matching 7 bases. This CDR3 spans 19 amino acids. CDR1 is SNHLY and CDR2 is FYNNEI in the germline V gene. The ends lost 4 bases at V and 1 base at J; junction bases unmatched: 18. The CDR3, as DNA: TGTGCCAGCAGTGCTGTCCGATGGACAGGCATCCGAGAGAACACTGAAGCTTTCTTT. Its protein product is CASSAVRWTGIRENTEAFF.

The J gene is TRBJ2-5, the V gene TRBV6-5, with D possibly being TRBD1 (5 bases). This CDR3 spans 15 amino acids. From germline, CDR1 is MNHEY and CDR2 SVGAGI. V was cut by 2 bases and J by 1 base, with 11 bases left in between. This chain's CDR3 is CASSYLPRAQETQYF. Written as DNA, the CDR3 is TGTGCCAGCAGTTACCTCCCCAGGGCCCAAGAGACCCAGTACTTC.

This chain joins TRBV9 and TRBJ1-1; D is unresolved. The V end was cut by 1 base, the J end by 0 bases, with 16 bases between. This CDR3 has 17 amino acids. The germline V gene has CDR1 SGDLS and CDR2 YYNGEE. As DNA, the CDR3 is TGTGCCAGCAGCGTATATAGCCCAGCACTCATGAACACTGAAGCTTTCTTT. It yields the protein CASSVYSPALMNTEAFF.

J is TRBJ2-2 and V is TRBV7-6; D is ambiguous. This CDR3 spans 15 amino acids. Per the germline V gene, CDR1 is SGHVS and CDR2 is FNYEAQ. Trimming removed 1 base at V and 2 bases at J, with 8 bases between. In DNA form, the CDR3 reads TGTGCCAGCAGCTTAGTCCCCGATAACACCGGGGAGCTGTTTTTT. As protein: CASSLVPDNTGELFF.

This clone showed up just once. The J gene is TRBJ2-7, the V gene TRBV6-5; 9 nucleotides line up with TRBD1. This CDR3 is built from 16 residues. CDR1 is MNHEY, CDR2 SVGAGI, per germline. Trimming at V came to 1 base and at J to 6 bases, leaving 10 bases not matched to a gene. Here the CDR3 reads CASSYFFRDRAREQYF. The CDR3 region has the DNA TGTGCCAGCAGTTACTTCTTTCGGGACAGGGCACGCGAGCAGTACTTC.

The J gene is TRBJ1-5, the V gene TRBV2; the D is unclear. Trimming cost V 6 bases and J 2 bases, with 11 bases left between them. Per germline, CDR1 SNHLY and CDR2 FYNNEI. There are 14 residues in the CDR3. For the CDR3, the DNA is TGTGCCAGCAGCGACAATTATCGCAATCAGCCCCAGCATTTT. It is translated as CASSDNYRNQPQHF. The full variable domain, its missing parts supplied by reference TRBV2 and TRBJ1-5, is EPEVTQTPSHQVTQMGQEVILRCVPISNHLYFYWYRQILGQKVEFLVSFYNNEISEKSEIFDDQFSVERPDGSNFTLKIRSTKLEDSAMYFCASSDNYRNQPQHFGDGTRLSIL.

The V and J genes are TRBV5-4 and TRBJ1-2, with 10 bases lining up with TRBD1. The germline V gene encodes CDR1 SGHNT and CDR2 YYREEE (reference sequence). V shed 4 bases and J 3 bases; nucleotides not matched to a gene: 6. The CDR3 is 15 amino acids. The CDR3 sequence is CASSKAGTGDYGYTF. CDR3 coding DNA: TGTGCCAGCAGCAAAGCCGGGACAGGGGACTATGGCTACACCTTC.

V is TRBV6-6 and J is TRBJ1-2; a weak D match, TRBD1 (5 bases). CDR3 length: 13 residues. Germline CDR1 MNHNY, CDR2 SVGAGI (reference sequence). V was shortened by 11 bases and J by 2 bases, with 15 bases between the two germline ends. Here the CDR3 reads CAGGRQQNYGYTF. DNA of the CDR3: TGTGCCGGCGGGAGACAGCAAAACTATGGCTACACCTTC.

This chain links TRBV3-1 (or the pseudogene TRBV3-2) with TRBJ1-1; D perhaps matches TRBD1 (5 bases). CDR1 and CDR2 from the germline V gene are LGHDT and YNNKEL (reference sequence). The CDR3 extends over 14 amino acids. The germline V and J ends were trimmed by 5 bases and 0 bases, with 10 bases remaining between them. CDR3 coding DNA: TGTGCCAGCAGCGAGGGGACCTTGAACACTGAAGCTTTCTTT. This translates into CASSEGTLNTEAFF.

The chain recombines TRBV28 with TRBJ2-2; D ambiguous. V was pared by 3 bases and J by 6 bases, with 11 bases between. Germline lookup yields CDR1 MDHEN and CDR2 SYDVKM. The CDR3 covers 14 residues. CDR3 in DNA: TGTGCCAGCAGTTTTAAAACCCGGTCCGGGGAGCTGTTTTTT. Its protein is CASSFKTRSGELFF.

The rearrangement uses TRBV3-1 (or the pseudogene TRBV3-2) and TRBJ2-4; D is perhaps TRBD1 (6 bases). This CDR3 contains 15 residues. Germline CDR1 LGHDT, CDR2 YNNKEL (reference sequence). V shed 0 bases and J shed 8 bases, with 14 bases lying between them. DNA for the CDR3: TGTGCCAGCAGCCAAGAAAGACAGGTTGTAGACATTCAGTACTTC. Translating it yields CASSQERQVVDIQYF.

This clone was detected only once. The rearrangement joins TRBV21-1 to TRBJ2-7; TRBD2 is the table's D call, not checked against the DNA. TRBV21-1 is labeled a pseudogene. The CDR3 loop spans 16 amino acids. The CDR3 region is CASSKEPEDFSYEQYF. The CDR3 DNA sequence: TGTGCCAGCAGCAAAGAACCCGAGGACTTTTCCTACGAGCAGTACTTC.

This rearrangement joins TRBV7-9 to TRBJ1-4, with D uncertain. Trimming removed 5 bases from V and 11 bases from J, with 21 bases in between. Germline V gives CDR1 SEHNR, CDR2 FQNEAQ (reference sequence). CDR3 length equals 15 residues. CDR3 region: CASSTVSGPLGKLFF. CDR3 nucleotides: TGTGCCAGCAGCACCGTTAGTGGGCCCCTTGGGAAACTGTTTTTT.

V and J are TRBV10-3 and TRBJ1-1; D not resolved. The V gene lost 6 bases and the J gene lost 2 bases, with 10 bases spanning the gap. Per germline, CDR1 ENHRY and CDR2 SYGVKD. The CDR3 has 13 amino acids. CDR3 DNA sequence: TGTGCCATCAGGTTGACGGGAAACACTGAAGCTTTCTTT. It yields the protein CAIRLTGNTEAFF.

This rearrangement joins TRBV4-2 to TRBJ2-1; 13 bases match TRBD2. The CDR3 is 16 residues long. The junction had 7 bases not matched to a gene; V was cut back by 4 bases and J by 7 bases. Germline CDR1 LGHNA, CDR2 YNFKEQ. The CDR3 sequence is CASSPRTSGSMNEQFF. DNA for the CDR3: TGTGCCAGCAGCCCTCGGACTAGCGGGAGTATGAATGAGCAGTTCTTC.

This sequence joins TRBV2 and TRBJ2-1; D is possibly TRBD1 (5 bases). The CDR3 is made up of 14 amino acids. Trimming cost V 2 bases and J 4 bases, with 9 bases left between them. The germline V gene encodes CDR1 SNHLY and CDR2 FYNNEI. The CDR3 protein is CASSETRQYNEQFF. The CDR3 DNA reads TGTGCCAGCAGTGAAACCCGACAGTACAATGAGCAGTTCTTC.

The V call is TRBV2, the J call TRBJ2-2; TRBD1 might be the D (6 bases). CDR1 and CDR2 from the germline V gene are SNHLY and FYNNEI. V lost 8 bases and J lost 6, with 16 bases in between. The CDR3 loop spans 14 amino acids. CDR3 sequence: CASGGTGSPGELFF. DNA for the CDR3: TGTGCCAGCGGCGGAACAGGGTCCCCCGGGGAGCTGTTTTTT.

The chain carries TRBV3-1 (or the pseudogene TRBV3-2) and TRBJ2-1, with 9 nucleotides matching TRBD2. CDR1 and CDR2 (germline): LGHDT, YNNKEL (reference sequence). The CDR3 spans 14 residues. V was pared by 4 bases and J by 8 bases, with 6 bases of the junction left unmatched. CDR3 loop: CASSLSGLAYEQFF. The CDR3 DNA reads TGTGCCAGCAGCCTCTCGGGACTAGCCTATGAGCAGTTCTTC.

The chain uses TRBV7-6 and TRBJ1-2, with no clear D. Germline assignment: CDR1 SGHVS and CDR2 FNYEAQ. The CDR3 covers 14 residues. With 5 bases removed from V and 2 bases from J, the gap between germline ends came to 12 bases. CDR3 nucleotide sequence: TGTGCCAGCAGCCCCACGAACGGAAACTATGGCTACACCTTC. This translates into CASSPTNGNYGYTF.

Here the CDR3 reads CASKMTRFVNEQFF. DNA for the CDR3: TGTGCCAGCAAAATGACTAGATTCGTCAATGAGCAGTTCTTC. The V and J genes are TRBV27 and TRBJ2-1; the D gene is possibly TRBD2 (6 bases). The CDR3 runs 14 residues. Trimming shortened V by 7 bases and J by 6 bases, and 16 bases separated the two germline ends. Looked up from germline, CDR1 is MNHEY and CDR2 is SMNVEV (reference sequence).

This clone was counted only a few times. This chain joins TRBV19 and TRBJ1-4; maybe TRBD1 (5 bases). Trimming cost V 1 base and J 5 bases, with 11 bases left between them. There are 15 residues in the CDR3. The germline gives CDR1 LNHDA, CDR2 SQIVND (reference sequence). CDR3: CASSIGGLGNEKLFF. The CDR3, as DNA: TGTGCCAGTAGTATAGGGGGACTTGGGAATGAAAAACTGTTTTTT.

The chain combines TRBV7-2 with TRBJ2-5, with TRBD2 matching over 7 bases. The CDR3 length is 15 residues. The junction had 3 bases not matched to a gene; V was cut back by 1 base and J by 1 base. The germline CDR1 and CDR2 sequences are SGHTA and FQGNSA. Here the CDR3 reads CASSLGGTTQETQYF. In nucleotides, the CDR3 is TGTGCCAGCAGCTTAGGTGGGACTACCCAAGAGACCCAGTACTTC.